Shown below are 11 T cell receptor beta chains from a single sample sequenced in a study of shared clonotypes between healthy human individuals. Assay: immunoSEQ multiplex PCR; the TCRdb copy retains only in-frame clones and omits some. The data show some 2,500,000 clones, approximately 94% seen once. Material for sequencing was naive CD4+ T cells from PBMCs. Subset given: CD45RA+ positively selected. The receptor source for this set is a man younger than 30 in good health. Some clones in this sample may be carry-over from other donors' samples.

The CDR3 sequence is CASSSILRGYNEQFF. As DNA, the CDR3 is TGCGCCAGCAGCTCGATACTTAGAGGCTACAATGAGCAGTTCTTC. The rearrangement links TRBV4-3 to TRBJ2-1; D not certain. The CDR3 consists of 15 residues. V lost 5 bases, J lost 3 bases, and 14 bases lay in between. Germline lookup yields CDR1 LGHNA and CDR2 YSLEER.

The genes are TRBV28 and TRBJ2-1; 9 nucleotides match TRBD2. J lost 3 bases, V lost 5 bases, and 8 bases had no gene match. Germline loops: CDR1 MDHEN, CDR2 SYDVKM. This CDR3 region has 16 residues. The CDR3 here is CASSLLAGQNYNEQFF. DNA of the CDR3: TGTGCCAGCAGTCTCCTAGCGGGACAAAACTACAATGAGCAGTTCTTC. Variable domain in full (rest from reference TRBV28 and TRBJ2-1): DVKVTQSSRYLVKRTGEKVFLECVQDMDHENMFWYRQDPGLGLRLIYFSYDVKMKEKGDIPEGYSVSREKKERFSLILESASTNQTSMYLCASSLLAGQNYNEQFFGPGTRLTVL.

As regards this clone: The sample has other DNA sequences that encode this CDR3 too. This sequence joins TRBV20-1 and TRBJ2-3; no clear D gene. The CDR3 totals 11 residues. Germline V lookup: CDR1 DFQATT, CDR2 SNEGSKA (reference sequence). The germline V and J ends were trimmed by 2 bases and 3 bases, with 3 bases remaining between them. CDR3 DNA: TGCAGTGCTAGACGAACAGATACGCAGTATTTT. This codes for CSARRTDTQYF.

The genes are TRBV18 and TRBJ1-6, with 9 bases that match TRBD1. Trimming cost V 3 bases and J 10 bases; bases outside gene matches: 7. Germline CDR1 is KGHSH and CDR2 is LQKENI. The CDR3 loop spans 15 amino acids. CDR3 loop: CASSPIGTGNSPLHF. CDR3 nucleotide sequence: TGTGCCAGCTCACCCATCGGGACAGGGAACTCACCCCTCCACTTT.

The CDR3 bases are TGCGCCAGCAGCTTAATTTCCAGCGGGAGCCCAGAGACCCAGTACTTC. This gives the protein CASSLISSGSPETQYF. The V and J genes are TRBV5-1 and TRBJ2-5; 8 bases align to TRBD2. Looked up from germline, CDR1 is SGHRS and CDR2 is YFSETQ. The CDR3 is made up of 16 amino acids. After removal of 2 bases from V and 4 bases from J, the junction contained 10 bases not matched to a gene.

The chain recombines TRBV4-1 with TRBJ1-2; 7 nucleotides match TRBD1. After removal of 10 bases from V and 5 bases from J, the junction contained 7 bases not matched to a gene. Germline values: CDR1 MGHRA, CDR2 YSYEKL. The CDR3 is 12 amino acids. This chain's CDR3 is CATWDSGYGYTF. Here the CDR3 DNA reads TGCGCCACCTGGGACAGTGGTTATGGCTACACCTTC.

The chain combines TRBV5-1 with TRBJ2-1; a weak D match, TRBD1 (6 bases). The CDR3 is 18 residues long. The germline gives CDR1 SGHRS, CDR2 YFSETQ. V lost 0 bases, J lost 7 bases, and 23 bases lay in between. The CDR3 is CASSLGPQQGFYQNEQFF. The CDR3, as DNA: TGCGCCAGCAGCTTGGGCCCCCAACAGGGTTTTTACCAAAATGAGCAGTTCTTC.

The chain combines TRBV6-1 with TRBJ2-4, with D hard to call. CDR3 length: 14 amino acids. Germline-derived CDR1 and CDR2 are MNHNS and SASEGT. Trimming pared 1 base from V and 6 bases from J, leaving 10 bases between. The CDR3 sequence is CASSEGTVLNIQYF. CDR3 nucleotide sequence: TGTGCCAGCAGTGAAGGGACGGTCTTAAACATTCAGTACTTC.

V usage is TRBV16 and J usage is TRBJ1-4; TRBD1 might be the D (5 bases). There are 14 residues in the CDR3. Trimming removed 4 bases at V and 1 base at J, with 7 bases between. In germline, CDR1 is KGHSY, CDR2 FQNENV. The CDR3: CASSLDRTNEKLFF. The CDR3 DNA follows: TGTGCCAGCAGCCTAGACAGAACTAATGAAAAACTGTTTTTT.

This chain links TRBV5-6 with TRBJ2-1; D is perhaps TRBD1 (6 bases). The germline gives CDR1 SGHDT, CDR2 YYEEEE. This CDR3 comprises 14 residues. Trimming removed 4 bases from V and 6 bases from J, with 14 bases in between. The CDR3 spells CASSPTGLGNEQFF. The CDR3 nucleotides read TGTGCCAGCAGCCCCACAGGGTTAGGCAATGAGCAGTTCTTC.

Remarks on this clone: An end of the junction differs from the germline gene, which may be a read error. The CDR3, as DNA: TGTGCCAGCAGCGCCCAAAGGAGTAAGCACTTC. Protein: CASSAQRSKHF. The V gene is TRBV9, the J gene TRBJ2-7; D call uncertain. The CDR3 length is 11 residues. Germline V gives CDR1 SGDLS, CDR2 YYNGEE.